Listed here are 28 T cell receptor beta chains from one sample, sequenced in a study of blood T cell repertoires in COVID-19. Assay: immunoSEQ multiplex PCR; the TCRdb copy retains only in-frame clones and omits some. The top ten clones hold around 0.8% of a sample with 72,000 or so clones, 80% to 95% of them seen once. Sequencing was performed on peripheral blood. The receptors stem from an elderly woman with acute or convalescent COVID-19.

The chain combines TRBV28 with TRBJ1-1; 7 bases line up with TRBD1. The trim removed 6 bases at V and 6 bases at J, leaving 7 bases unmatched. Germline CDR1 MDHEN, CDR2 SYDVKM. The CDR3 is 13 amino acids. This CDR3 reads CASRPTGPAEAFF. The CDR3 region has the DNA TGTGCCAGCAGACCGACAGGGCCGGCTGAAGCTTTCTTT.

This sequence joins TRBV7-3 and TRBJ2-1; 10 nucleotides line up with TRBD2. The trim removed 1 base at V and 8 bases at J, leaving 8 bases unmatched. This CDR3 region has 16 residues. In germline, CDR1 is SGHTA, CDR2 FQGTGA. CDR3 amino acids: CASSLIGTSERDEQFF. The CDR3 nucleotides read TGTGCCAGCAGCTTAATCGGGACTAGCGAACGGGATGAGCAGTTCTTC.

The chain has TRBV19 and TRBJ1-1; a possible D gene is TRBD1 (6 bases). This CDR3 contains 15 residues. Trimming took 3 bases from V and 5 from J, leaving 16 bases between them. The germline gives CDR1 LNHDA, CDR2 SQIVND (reference sequence). CDR3 DNA sequence: TGTGCCAGTAGTATCCAGAAGTCCAGGGGAACTGAAGCTTTCTTT. Its translation: CASSIQKSRGTEAFF.

The J gene is TRBJ2-1, the V gene TRBV15; D call uncertain. The CDR3 spans 15 residues. V gave up 0 bases and J gave up 2 bases, with 8 bases separating them. Per the germline V gene, CDR1 is LNHNV and CDR2 is YYDKDF (reference sequence). The CDR3 nucleotides are TGTGCCACCAGCAGAGAAGAGGCTCCCTACAATGAGCAGTTCTTC. Translated, it gives CATSREEAPYNEQFF.

This clone was counted a single time. The rearrangement uses TRBV28 and TRBJ1-6; a possible D gene is TRBD1 (5 bases). Trimming left V 3 bases short and J 9 bases short, with 18 bases between. CDR1 is MDHEN, CDR2 SYDVKM, per germline. CDR3 length: 16 amino acids. The CDR3 DNA reads TGTGCCAGCAGTTTTTTGTTGGCAGGGCCGGGTTCACCCCTCCACTTT. As protein: CASSFLLAGPGSPLHF.

The rearrangement links TRBV5-1 to TRBJ1-1; 7 bases are shared with TRBD1. The CDR3 has 14 amino acids. Germline loops: CDR1 SGHRS, CDR2 YFSETQ. With V trimmed by 3 bases and J by 4 bases, 6 bases remained unmatched. CDR3 DNA sequence: TGCGCCAGCAGCTCAACAGGGGTTAGCACTGAAGCTTTCTTT. Translation: CASSSTGVSTEAFF.

J is TRBJ2-3 and V is TRBV3-1 (or the pseudogene TRBV3-2); 7 bases align to TRBD1. Germline CDR1 is LGHDT and CDR2 is YNNKEL (reference sequence). Trimming at V came to 6 bases and at J to 0 bases, leaving 9 bases not matched to a gene. The CDR3 has 16 amino acids. The CDR3 DNA reads as TGTGCCAGCAGGACCATGACAGGGTTAAGCACAGATACGCAGTATTTT. It translates to CASRTMTGLSTDTQYF.

This chain uses TRBV9 with TRBJ2-5; D is possibly TRBD2 (7 bases). Germline CDR1 reads SGDLS; CDR2 reads YYNGEE. V was trimmed by 4 bases and J by 4 bases, leaving 17 bases between them. The CDR3 sequence is 15 residues long. The CDR3 here is CASSSAAGAGETQYF. Here the CDR3 DNA reads TGTGCCAGCAGCTCGGCGGCGGGGGCGGGAGAGACCCAGTACTTC. The full variable domain, completed using reference TRBV9 and TRBJ2-5, is DSGVTQTPKHLITATGQRVTLRCSPRSGDLSVYWYQQSLDQGLQFLIQYYNGEERAKGNILERFSAQQFPDLHSELNLSSLELGDSALYFCASSSAAGAGETQYFGPGTRLLVL.

The V call is TRBV7-9, the J call TRBJ2-5; D gene uncertain. Trimming took off 2 bases at V and 6 bases at J, with 7 bases between the two ends. The CDR3 contains 12 residues. Germline V gene data show CDR1 as SEHNR and CDR2 as FQNEAQ (reference sequence). CDR3 loop: CASSLTSQTQYF. The CDR3 bases are TGTGCCAGCAGCTTAACATCACAGACCCAGTACTTC. The complete variable domain, with remaining parts taken from reference TRBV7-9 and TRBJ2-5, reads DTGVSQNPRHKITKRGQNVTFRCDPISEHNRLYWYRQTLGQGPEFLTYFQNEAQLEKSRLLSDRFSAERPKGSFSTLEIQRTEQGDSAMYLCASSLTSQTQYFGPGTRLLVL.

V and J are TRBV5-6 and TRBJ2-3; 8 bases agree with TRBD2. Germline CDR1 SGHDT, CDR2 YYEEEE. With 4 bases clipped from V and 1 base from J, the junction kept 5 bases outside the gene matches. The CDR3 sequence is 15 residues long. The CDR3 spells CASSPSGLRTDTQYF. CDR3 bases: TGTGCCAGCAGCCCTAGCGGGCTACGCACAGATACGCAGTATTTT. The full variable domain, completed using reference TRBV5-6 and TRBJ2-3, is DAGVTQSPTHLIKTRGQQVTLRCSPKSGHDTVSWYQQALGQGPQFIFQYYEEEERQRGNFPDRFSGHQFPNYSSELNVNALLLGDSALYLCASSPSGLRTDTQYFGPGTRLTVL.

This chain connects TRBV5-1 to TRBJ1-1; 8 bases map to TRBD1. The CDR3 totals 14 residues. Trimming at V came to 6 bases and at J to 1 base, leaving 5 bases not matched to a gene. Germline CDR1 SGHRS, CDR2 YFSETQ. CDR3 in DNA: TGCGCCAGCAACCCCGGGACAGGGAACACTGAAGCTTTCTTT. Protein: CASNPGTGNTEAFF.

The chain carries TRBV4-2 and TRBJ1-3; D is perhaps TRBD1 (5 bases). Germline V gene lookup returns CDR1 LGHNA and CDR2 YNFKEQ. V was clipped by 5 bases and J by 0 bases, with 8 bases between them. The CDR3 has 14 amino acids. This chain's CDR3 is CASSAGPSGNTIYF. The DNA for the CDR3 is TGTGCCAGCAGCGCAGGGCCCTCTGGAAACACCATATATTTT.

The rearrangement links TRBV28 to TRBJ2-1; no definite D call. Germline lookup yields CDR1 MDHEN and CDR2 SYDVKM. CDR3 length: 15 amino acids. V shed 2 bases and J shed 0 bases, with 8 bases lying between them. This CDR3 reads CASSLVPSSYNEQFF. The DNA of the CDR3 is TGTGCCAGCAGTTTAGTCCCGAGCTCCTACAATGAGCAGTTCTTC. Supplemented by reference TRBV28 and TRBJ2-1, the full variable domain reads DVKVTQSSRYLVKRTGEKVFLECVQDMDHENMFWYRQDPGLGLRLIYFSYDVKMKEKGDIPEGYSVSREKKERFSLILESASTNQTSMYLCASSLVPSSYNEQFFGPGTRLTVL.

The chain is built from TRBV4-2 and TRBJ2-7; D remains unclear. The CDR3 totals 12 residues. V was cut by 1 base and J by 7 bases, with 8 bases left in between. Germline V lookup: CDR1 LGHNA, CDR2 YNFKEQ. CDR3 DNA: TGTGCCAGCAGCCAAGTCGGTGAAGAGCAGTACTTC. Translating it yields CASSQVGEEQYF.

This clone was seen more than once but under ten times. V usage is TRBV7-9 and J usage is TRBJ1-1; D is undetermined. The CDR3 has 12 amino acids. Germline-derived CDR1 and CDR2 are SEHNR and FQNEAQ (reference sequence). Trimming took 3 bases from V and 7 from J, leaving 9 bases between them. CDR3 sequence reads: CASSLRLGEAFF. The CDR3 DNA reads as TGTGCCAGCAGCTTGCGTCTTGGTGAAGCTTTCTTT.

The CDR3 region has the DNA TGTGCCAGCAGGTTAGGGGGATCAACTTATGGCTACACCTTC. Amino acids: CASRLGGSTYGYTF. The chain joins TRBV2 to TRBJ1-2; tentative D call: TRBD1 (6 bases). Germline lookup yields CDR1 SNHLY and CDR2 FYNNEI. The CDR3 has 14 amino acids. Trimming removed 6 bases at V and 5 bases at J, with 16 bases between.

CDR3 nucleotides: TGTGCCAGCAGCTTATCTGGTAGACTTACTAATGAAAAACTGTTTTTT. This sequence encodes CASSLSGRLTNEKLFF. The rearrangement links TRBV5-4 to TRBJ1-4; D call uncertain. Trimming left V 2 bases short and J 2 bases short, with 13 bases between. There are 16 residues in the CDR3. From germline, CDR1 is SGHNT and CDR2 YYREEE (reference sequence).

The rearrangement joins TRBV18 to TRBJ1-2; no clear D gene. This CDR3 comprises 12 residues. Looked up from germline, CDR1 is KGHSH and CDR2 is LQKENI. Trimming removed 2 bases from V and 7 bases from J, with 8 bases in between. CDR3 coding DNA: TGTGCCAGCTCACCAGGTAACGGTGGCTACACCTTC. This translates into CASSPGNGGYTF.

This chain links TRBV28 with TRBJ2-7; 12 bases are a match to TRBD1. The V gene end was trimmed by 6 bases and the J gene end by 7 bases; junction bases not matched to a gene: 13. Germline values: CDR1 MDHEN, CDR2 SYDVKM. This CDR3 region has 16 residues. The CDR3 protein is CASRMVEGTGGGEQYF. The CDR3 DNA is TGTGCCAGCAGAATGGTCGAAGGGACAGGGGGCGGGGAGCAGTACTTC. Complete variable domain (other parts from reference TRBV28 and TRBJ2-7): DVKVTQSSRYLVKRTGEKVFLECVQDMDHENMFWYRQDPGLGLRLIYFSYDVKMKEKGDIPEGYSVSREKKERFSLILESASTNQTSMYLCASRMVEGTGGGEQYFGPGTRLTVT.

CDR3 nucleotides: TGTGCCAGCAGCAAGGACAGGGGGTTCTCCTACGAGCAGTACTTC. Its protein is CASSKDRGFSYEQYF. The J gene is TRBJ2-7, the V gene TRBV7-3; 10 bases fit TRBD1. Germline loops: CDR1 SGHTA, CDR2 FQGTGA. The CDR3 is made up of 15 amino acids. Unmatched junction bases numbered 4, after V lost 5 bases and J lost 0 bases.

V is TRBV14 and J is TRBJ1-1; no firm D call. The length of the CDR3 is 13 residues. Germline V gives CDR1 SGHDN, CDR2 FVKESK. V dropped 3 bases and J dropped 2 bases, with 7 bases sitting between them. CDR3 amino acids: CASSQAPNTEAFF. CDR3 coding DNA: TGTGCCAGCAGCCAGGCACCAAACACTGAAGCTTTCTTT.

The sample holds one count of this clone. The chain has TRBV27 and TRBJ2-1, with TRBD1 matching 8 bases. Germline V gene lookup returns CDR1 MNHEY and CDR2 SMNVEV (reference sequence). CDR3 length: 14 residues. Trimming cost V 5 bases and J 0 bases; bases outside gene matches: 0. The CDR3 sequence: CASSQGASYNEQFF. Written as DNA, the CDR3 is TGTGCCAGCAGTCAGGGGGCCTCCTACAATGAGCAGTTCTTC.

The chain recombines TRBV6-5 with TRBJ2-5, with 9 bases lining up with TRBD1. Trimming removed 10 bases from V and 5 bases from J; junction bases left unmatched: 11. Per germline, CDR1 MNHEY and CDR2 SVGAGI. CDR3 length: 14 residues. CDR3: CATHRTGVVETQYF. The CDR3 nucleotides are TGTGCCACCCATCGGACAGGGGTGGTTGAGACCCAGTACTTC.

The chain recombines TRBV4-1 with TRBJ1-1; TRBD1 is a possible D gene (6 bases). CDR3 size: 15 residues. Looked up from germline, CDR1 is MGHRA and CDR2 is YSYEKL. The ends were cut back, 8 bases at V and 1 base at J, with 17 bases in the middle. The CDR3 region has the DNA TGCGCCAGCTCCCCCGGGACAAGGCAGAACACTGAAGCTTTCTTT. It yields the protein CASSPGTRQNTEAFF.

The chain couples TRBV5-5 to TRBJ1-3; D is possibly TRBD1 (5 bases). V was shortened by 0 bases and J by 3 bases, with 7 bases between the two germline ends. The germline gives CDR1 SGHKS, CDR2 YYEKEE (reference sequence). The CDR3 loop spans 14 amino acids. CDR3 bases: TGTGCCAGCAGCTTGGCCAGGGTTGGAAACACCATATATTTT. Translation: CASSLARVGNTIYF.

The chain couples TRBV9 to TRBJ1-6, with D unresolved. The V gene's germline CDR1 is SGDLS and CDR2 YYNGEE. CDR3 length: 13 residues. V was shortened by 4 bases and J by 7 bases, with 9 bases between the two germline ends. The CDR3 loop reads CASSSSANSPLHF. The CDR3 DNA reads TGTGCCAGCAGCTCCTCAGCGAATTCACCCCTCCACTTT.

The V and J genes are TRBV20-1 and TRBJ2-1; 8 nucleotides line up with TRBD2. After removal of 6 bases from V and 12 bases from J, the junction contained 7 bases not matched to a gene. The CDR3 totals 11 residues. Germline CDR1 and CDR2: DFQATT and SNEGSKA (reference sequence). This CDR3 reads CSARGTRRQFF. CDR3 bases: TGCAGTGCGAGGGGGACTAGAAGGCAGTTCTTC.

The genes are TRBV5-4 and TRBJ2-5, with 9 bases lining up with TRBD2. This CDR3 spans 13 amino acids. CDR1 SGHNT and CDR2 YYREEE come from the germline V gene (reference sequence). The CDR3 DNA reads TGTGCTAATGCGGGGGGGCCCAAAGAGACCCAGTACTTC. It yields the protein CANAGGPKETQYF.